Each of the 13 T cell receptor beta chains below was sequenced from the same sample in a study of T cells after yellow fever vaccination. MiXCR was run by TCRdb on the 5' RACE reads, yielding one entry per CDR3 protein. Of around 360,000 distinct CDR3 sequences listed, roughly 12% are singletons. The sample was PBMCs, taken on the day of the first yellow fever vaccination. The receptors come from a man younger than 35 who received the YFV17D yellow fever vaccine.

This clonotype was recorded a few times. The chain employs TRBV7-2 and TRBJ2-2, with TRBD2 identical over 11 bases. V lost 1 base to trimming and J lost 4 bases; unmatched junction nucleotides: 5. Germline V gene sequence: CDR1 SGHTA, CDR2 FQGNSA. The CDR3 loop spans 17 amino acids. The CDR3 sequence is CASSLVSLAGGTGELFF. CDR3 nucleotides: TGTGCCAGCAGCTTAGTTTCGCTAGCGGGGGGCACCGGGGAGCTGTTTTTT.

This chain uses TRBV12-3 or TRBV12-4 with TRBJ2-7; 9 positions match TRBD1. The CDR3 length is 13 residues. V lost 4 bases, J lost 6 bases, and 4 bases stayed unmatched. The CDR3 reads CASSSLDRGEQYF. The CDR3 DNA is TGTGCCAGCAGTTCCCTGGACAGGGGCGAGCAGTACTTC.

This chain links TRBV10-3 with TRBJ2-3, with 11 bases matching TRBD2. There are 19 residues in the CDR3. The V and J ends lost 6 bases and 1 base, in that order; junction bases with no gene match: 15. Per the germline V gene, CDR1 is ENHRY and CDR2 is SYGVKD. The DNA for the CDR3 is TGTGCCATCAGGCCCCGGCTAGCGGGGGGCTCACCCCGCACAGATACGCAGTATTTT. It translates to CAIRPRLAGGSPRTDTQYF.

This clonotype was seen at least ten times. This sequence joins TRBV7-8 and TRBJ2-7, with 8 bases identical to TRBD1. The CDR3 is 14 residues long. CDR1 SGHVS and CDR2 FQNEAQ come from the germline V gene. The V and J ends lost 5 bases and 5 bases, in that order; junction bases with no gene match: 8. The CDR3 DNA follows: TGTGCCAGCAGCCCCCGGACAGGGTTCAACGAGCAGTACTTC. This gives the protein CASSPRTGFNEQYF.

This clonotype appeared many times. This chain connects TRBV6-2 or TRBV6-3 to TRBJ2-3, with 9 bases aligning to TRBD2. With V trimmed by 2 bases and J by 4 bases, 7 bases remained unmatched. The CDR3 sequence is 16 residues long. Germline CDR1 and CDR2: MNHEY and SVGEGT. The CDR3 sequence is CASSYPSGTVADTQYF. The CDR3 region has the DNA TGTGCCAGCAGTTACCCTAGCGGGACCGTAGCAGATACGCAGTATTTT.

The chain joins TRBV5-1 to TRBJ2-3; no definite D call. Trimming stripped 3 bases from V and 6 bases from J, with 11 bases between. The CDR3 has 13 residues. From germline, CDR1 is SGHRS and CDR2 YFSETQ. For the CDR3, the DNA is TGCGCCAGCAGCTGGGCGATTAGGGATACGCAGTATTTT. Encoded protein: CASSWAIRDTQYF.

The chain combines TRBV7-6 with TRBJ2-3; 10 nucleotides agree with TRBD1. The ends lost 5 bases at V and 5 bases at J; junction bases unmatched: 16. The CDR3 covers 18 residues. Per the germline V gene, CDR1 is SGHVS and CDR2 is FNYEAQ. For the CDR3, the DNA is TGTGCCAGCAGCGCAAATAAAAGACAGGGGGCGAGGGAAGATACGCAGTATTTT. It yields the protein CASSANKRQGAREDTQYF.

This clonotype was counted between two and nine times. V is TRBV2 and J is TRBJ2-5, with TRBD1 matching 7 bases. Germline CDR1 is SNHLY and CDR2 is FYNNEI. This CDR3 comprises 13 residues. Trimming took 7 bases from V and 4 from J; bases not matched to a gene: 6. In DNA, the CDR3 is TGTGCCAGCACACAGGGGAAGGGAGAGACCCAGTACTTC. This encodes CASTQGKGETQYF.

There are a few counts of this clonotype. The chain is built from TRBV5-5 and TRBJ2-7; D not resolved. CDR3 length: 13 residues. The germline CDR1 and CDR2 sequences are SGHKS and YYEKEE (reference sequence). The germline V and J ends were trimmed by 5 bases and 5 bases, with 14 bases remaining between them. CDR3 nucleotide sequence: TGTGCCAGCAGTTCTAGTGGAATGGACGAGCAGTACTTC. Residues: CASSSSGMDEQYF.

Many counts were recorded for this clonotype. V usage is TRBV5-1 and J usage is TRBJ2-3; D unclear. Germline V gene data show CDR1 as SGHRS and CDR2 as YFSETQ. Trimming took off 5 bases at V and 2 bases at J, with 6 bases between the two ends. This CDR3 is 12 amino acids long. CDR3 sequence reads: CASRSPTDTQYF. CDR3 nucleotides: TGCGCCAGCAGGTCTCCCACAGATACGCAGTATTTT.

As regards this clonotype: A much larger clone differs by one base, so this may be a read error. The V gene is TRBV25-1, the J gene TRBJ2-5; D is unresolved. The CDR3 has 15 amino acids. Germline V gene lookup returns CDR1 MGHDK and CDR2 SYGVNS. The CDR3 is CASSDGMDDQEAQYF. The CDR3 bases are TGTGCCAGCAGTGACGGCATGGACGACCAAGAGGCCCAGTACTTC.

This chain connects TRBV11-1 to TRBJ2-3, with D possibly TRBD1 on 6 matching bases. The germline V gene encodes CDR1 SGHAT and CDR2 FQDESV (reference sequence). V lost 5 bases and J lost 0, with 21 bases in between. This CDR3 has 18 residues. The CDR3 sequence is CASSPKAPGVISTDTQYF. CDR3 bases: TGTGCCAGCAGCCCAAAAGCCCCAGGGGTAATAAGCACAGATACGCAGTATTTT.

The chain carries TRBV20-1 and TRBJ2-5; D uncertain. Trimming stripped 2 bases from V and 2 bases from J, with 9 bases between. The CDR3 runs to 13 residues. The germline V gene encodes CDR1 DFQATT and CDR2 SNEGSKA (reference sequence). The CDR3 sequence: CSARTPNQETQYF. CDR3 DNA sequence: TGCAGTGCTAGAACGCCGAATCAAGAGACCCAGTACTTC.